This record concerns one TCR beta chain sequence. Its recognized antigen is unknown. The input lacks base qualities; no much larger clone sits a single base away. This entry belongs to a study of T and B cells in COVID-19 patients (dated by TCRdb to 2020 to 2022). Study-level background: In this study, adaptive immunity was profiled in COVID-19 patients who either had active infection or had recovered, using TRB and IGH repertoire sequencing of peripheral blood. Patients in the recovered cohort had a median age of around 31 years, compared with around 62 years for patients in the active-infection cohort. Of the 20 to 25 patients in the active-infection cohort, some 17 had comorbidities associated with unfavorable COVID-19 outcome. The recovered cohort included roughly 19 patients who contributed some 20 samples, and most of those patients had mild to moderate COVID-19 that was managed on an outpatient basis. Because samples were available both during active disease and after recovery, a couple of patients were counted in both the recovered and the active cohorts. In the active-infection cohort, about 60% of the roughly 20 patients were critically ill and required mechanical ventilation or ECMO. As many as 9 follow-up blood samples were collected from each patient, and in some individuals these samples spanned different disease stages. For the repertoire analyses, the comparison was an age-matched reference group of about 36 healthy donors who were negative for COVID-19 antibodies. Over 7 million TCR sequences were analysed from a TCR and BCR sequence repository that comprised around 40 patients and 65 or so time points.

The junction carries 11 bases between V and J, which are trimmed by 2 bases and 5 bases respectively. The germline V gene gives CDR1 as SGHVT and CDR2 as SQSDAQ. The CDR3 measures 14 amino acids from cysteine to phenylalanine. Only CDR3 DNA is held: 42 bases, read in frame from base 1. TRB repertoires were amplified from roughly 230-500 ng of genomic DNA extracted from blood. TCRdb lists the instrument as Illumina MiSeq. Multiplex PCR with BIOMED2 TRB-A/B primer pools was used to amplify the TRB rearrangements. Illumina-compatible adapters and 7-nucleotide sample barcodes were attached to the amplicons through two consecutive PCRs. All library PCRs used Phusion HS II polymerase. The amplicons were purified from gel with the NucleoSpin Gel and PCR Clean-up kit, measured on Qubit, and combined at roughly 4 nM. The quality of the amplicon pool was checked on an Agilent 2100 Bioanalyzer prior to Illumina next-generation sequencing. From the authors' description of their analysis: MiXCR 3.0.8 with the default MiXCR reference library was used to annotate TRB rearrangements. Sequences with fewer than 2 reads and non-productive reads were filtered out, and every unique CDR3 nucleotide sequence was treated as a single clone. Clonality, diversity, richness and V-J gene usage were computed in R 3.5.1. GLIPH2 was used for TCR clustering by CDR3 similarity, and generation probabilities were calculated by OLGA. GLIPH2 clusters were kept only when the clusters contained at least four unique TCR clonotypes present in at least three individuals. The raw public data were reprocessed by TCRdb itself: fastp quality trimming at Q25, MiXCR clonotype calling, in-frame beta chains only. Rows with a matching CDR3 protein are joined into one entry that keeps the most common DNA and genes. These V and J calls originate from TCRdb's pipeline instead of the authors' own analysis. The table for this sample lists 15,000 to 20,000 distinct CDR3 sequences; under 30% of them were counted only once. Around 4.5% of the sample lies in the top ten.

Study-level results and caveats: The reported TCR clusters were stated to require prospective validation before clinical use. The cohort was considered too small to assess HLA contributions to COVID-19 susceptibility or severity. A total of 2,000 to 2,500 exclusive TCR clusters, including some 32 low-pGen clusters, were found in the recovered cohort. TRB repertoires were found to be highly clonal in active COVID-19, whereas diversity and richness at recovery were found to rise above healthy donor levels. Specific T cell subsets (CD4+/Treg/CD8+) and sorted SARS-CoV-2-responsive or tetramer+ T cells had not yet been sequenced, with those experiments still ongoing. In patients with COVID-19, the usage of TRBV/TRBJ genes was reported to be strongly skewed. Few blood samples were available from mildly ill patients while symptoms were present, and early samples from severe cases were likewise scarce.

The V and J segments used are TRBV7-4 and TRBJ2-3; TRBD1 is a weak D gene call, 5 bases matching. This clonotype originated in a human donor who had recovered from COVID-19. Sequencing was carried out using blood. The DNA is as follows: TGTGCCAGCAGCTTATTGCAGGGATTAGATACGCAGTATTTT. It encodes CASSLLQGLDTQYF.